One sample yielded the 26 T cell receptor beta chains listed below, sequenced in a study of neurological immune-mediated disorders. Each CDR3 protein gets one entry after TCRdb re-called the 5' RACE reads with MiXCR. The data hold some 77,000 distinct CDR3 sequences, with around 9.9% observed a single time. Sequenced input: PBMCs. These receptors were obtained from a man aged 50-60 years in good health.

This clonotype has only a few counts. The CDR3 sequence is CSVEARSGSPDTQYF. CDR3 DNA sequence: TGCAGCGTTGAGGCGAGGAGCGGGAGCCCAGATACGCAGTATTTT. This rearrangement joins TRBV29-1 to TRBJ2-3; 8 positions agree with TRBD2. The CDR3 covers 15 residues. Germline V gene lookup returns CDR1 SQVTM and CDR2 ANQGSEA. V lost 3 bases, J lost 4 bases, and 9 bases stayed unmatched.

This clonotype was seen repeatedly, ten times or more. This chain joins TRBV5-5 and TRBJ2-1; a possible D gene is TRBD2 (6 bases). Germline V lookup: CDR1 SGHKS, CDR2 YYEKEE (reference sequence). This CDR3 contains 16 residues. The V end lost 2 bases, the J end lost 1 base, and 13 bases lay between the germline ends. The DNA for the CDR3 is TGTGCCAGCAGCTTTAGCGGACCCCAGTCCTACAATGAGCAGTTCTTC. Translated, it gives CASSFSGPQSYNEQFF.

This clonotype was seen repeatedly, ten times or more. V and J are TRBV24-1 and TRBJ2-1; 7 nucleotides line up with TRBD2. CDR3 size: 18 residues. The V gene's germline CDR1 is KGHDR and CDR2 SFDVKD. The trim removed 3 bases at V and 0 bases at J, leaving 10 bases unmatched. CDR3 in DNA: TGTGCCACCAGTGATAAGCTAGCGGATTGGAGCTCCTACAATGAGCAGTTCTTC. This encodes CATSDKLADWSSYNEQFF.

This clonotype was picked up many times. This chain uses TRBV6-5 with TRBJ2-3; TRBD2 is a possible D gene (7 bases). CDR1 is MNHEY, CDR2 SVGAGI, per germline. CDR3 size: 15 residues. V was shortened by 6 bases and J by 6 bases, with 19 bases between the two germline ends. CDR3 in amino acids: CASSRKGGAVDTQYF. DNA for the CDR3: TGTGCCAGCAGCCGAAAGGGGGGGGCCGTGGATACGCAGTATTTT.

This clonotype has a count of ten or more. The gene calls are TRBV10-3 and TRBJ2-1; tentatively, D is TRBD1 or TRBD2 (7 bases each). Deletions cut 7 bases from V and 10 bases from J, with 20 bases between. The CDR3 totals 14 residues. Germline lookup yields CDR1 ENHRY and CDR2 SYGVKD. CDR3 DNA sequence: TGTGCCATCACGGGGAGGGGGCAGGGGGAAGAGCAGTTCTTC. It specifies CAITGRGQGEEQFF.

At least ten counts were recorded for this clonotype. The chain couples TRBV7-9 to TRBJ2-7; a possible D gene is TRBD1 (6 bases). The CDR3 is 12 amino acids. Trimming pared 3 bases from V and 12 bases from J, leaving 15 bases between. CDR1 and CDR2 (germline): SEHNR, FQNEAQ (reference sequence). The CDR3, as DNA: TGTGCCAGCAGCTTCCGGGACACCCTCGTGTACTTC. This translates into CASSFRDTLVYF.

Many counts were recorded for this clonotype. The chain couples TRBV12-3 or TRBV12-4 to TRBJ2-7; D is possibly TRBD1 or TRBD2 (5 bases each). CDR3 length: 15 amino acids. V dropped 6 bases and J dropped 2 bases, with 17 bases sitting between them. CDR3 DNA sequence: TGTGCCAGCAGGGGGGACGGAACCATAACCTACGAGCAGTACTTC. Its protein product is CASRGDGTITYEQYF.

This clonotype was counted between two and nine times. The V gene is TRBV7-3, the J gene TRBJ2-2; D is unresolved. V was cut by 2 bases and J by 7 bases, with 14 bases left in between. CDR1 SGHTA and CDR2 FQGTGA come from the germline V gene. The CDR3 is 15 residues long. The CDR3 region is CASSLVAGFYGELFF. The CDR3 DNA reads as TGTGCCAGCAGCTTAGTGGCCGGGTTTTACGGGGAGCTGTTTTTT. The full variable domain, its missing parts supplied by reference TRBV7-3 and TRBJ2-2, is GAGVSQTPSNKVTEKGKYVELRCDPISGHTALYWYRQSLGQGPEFLIYFQGTGAADDSGLPNDRFFAVRPEGSVSTLKIQRTERGDSAVYLCASSLVAGFYGELFFGEGSRLTVL.

This clonotype was observed at least ten times. The gene calls are TRBV25-1 and TRBJ2-5; D is uncertain. Looked up from germline, CDR1 is MGHDK and CDR2 is SYGVNS. Deletions cut 2 bases from V and 7 bases from J, with 11 bases between. CDR3 length: 13 residues. In nucleotides, the CDR3 is TGTGCCAGCAGTGAAATACTCCGAAGGACCCAGTACTTC. It is translated as CASSEILRRTQYF. The full variable domain, its missing parts supplied by reference TRBV25-1 and TRBJ2-5, is EADIYQTPRYLVIGTGKKITLECSQTMGHDKMYWYQQDPGMELHLIHYSYGVNSTEKGDLSSESTVSRIRTEHFPLTLESARPSHTSQYLCASSEILRRTQYFGPGTRLLVL.

This clonotype has ten or more counts. This chain uses TRBV7-2 with TRBJ2-7, with TRBD2 matching over 9 bases. The CDR3 is 16 amino acids. Germline V lookup: CDR1 SGHTA, CDR2 FQGNSA. J lost 2 bases, V lost 1 base, and 6 bases had no gene match. DNA of the CDR3: TGTGCCAGCAGCTTAGAGGGGGCGGGAGGGCCCTACGAGCAGTACTTC. It codes for CASSLEGAGGPYEQYF.

This clonotype showed up many times. This rearrangement joins TRBV18 to TRBJ2-6; D gene uncertain. V shed 1 base and J shed 0 bases, with 7 bases lying between them. The CDR3 contains 16 residues. The germline V gene encodes CDR1 KGHSH and CDR2 LQKENI. The CDR3 loop reads CASSPRGSSGANVLTF. CDR3 bases: TGTGCCAGCTCACCACGCGGAAGCTCTGGGGCCAACGTCCTGACTTTC.

There are many counts of this clonotype. The genes are TRBV12-3 or TRBV12-4 and TRBJ2-7, with 8 bases lining up with TRBD2. The V gene end was trimmed by 5 bases and the J gene end by 9 bases; junction bases not matched to a gene: 21. CDR3 size: 17 residues. The DNA of the CDR3 is TGTGCCAGCAGTCCCCGGGGAAGCGGGGGAGTCACAAGTAGGCAGTACTTC. It codes for CASSPRGSGGVTSRQYF.

This clonotype was counted many times. This sequence joins TRBV9 and TRBJ2-2, with TRBD2 identical over 8 bases. Trimming took 4 bases from V and 7 from J; bases not matched to a gene: 9. Germline CDR1 reads SGDLS; CDR2 reads YYNGEE. The CDR3 loop spans 15 amino acids. This CDR3 reads CASSPLRGVIGELFF. DNA of the CDR3: TGTGCCAGCAGCCCCCTGCGGGGGGTTATCGGGGAGCTGTTTTTT.

The table lists this clonotype with many counts. The rearrangement links TRBV12-5 to TRBJ1-2, with 9 bases matching TRBD1. V shed 3 bases, J shed 2 bases, and the junction held 1 base outside the gene matches. The V gene's germline CDR1 is LGHNT and CDR2 FRNRAP. The CDR3 totals 14 residues. DNA of the CDR3: TGTGCTAGTGGTTTCGGACAGGGGAACTATGGCTACACCTTC. Amino acid sequence: CASGFGQGNYGYTF.

This clonotype was recorded at least ten times. The rearrangement joins TRBV25-1 to TRBJ2-7; 8 bases are shared with TRBD1. V lost 6 bases to trimming and J lost 2 bases; unmatched junction nucleotides: 9. Germline-derived CDR1 and CDR2 are MGHDK and SYGVNS. The CDR3 sequence is 15 residues long. The CDR3 region is CASSPRGQATYEQYF. The CDR3, as DNA: TGTGCCAGCAGCCCGAGGGGACAGGCTACCTACGAGCAGTACTTC.

This clonotype was found many times. This chain links TRBV4-1 with TRBJ1-1; no clear D. The CDR3 sequence is 16 residues long. The germline V gene has CDR1 MGHRA and CDR2 YSYEKL. V was clipped by 1 base and J by 5 bases, with 17 bases between them. CDR3 coding DNA: TGCGCCAGCAGCCAAGGCTCCGGCCCCGCTGGGACTGAAGCTTTCTTT. Translating it yields CASSQGSGPAGTEAFF.

Details on this clonotype: One junction end does not reproduce the germline sequence, and a read error may be involved. The CDR3 nucleotides read TGTGCCAGAAGCTTTGGCATTTATAGCAATCAGCCCCATCATTTT. Its translation is CARSFGIYSNQPHHF. The rearrangement uses TRBV5-5 and TRBJ1-5; D is uncertain. The germline gives CDR1 SGHKS, CDR2 YYEKEE (reference sequence). The CDR3 spans 15 residues.

This clonotype appeared many times. The chain employs TRBV7-2 and TRBJ2-6; 8 positions agree with TRBD1. The CDR3 sequence is 17 residues long. CDR1 SGHTA and CDR2 FQGNSA come from the germline V gene. V was pared by 8 bases and J by 1 base, with 10 bases of the junction left unmatched. The CDR3 spells CASDSGRGRSGANVLTF. CDR3 sequence (DNA): TGTGCCAGCGATTCGGGCAGGGGGCGGTCTGGGGCCAACGTCCTGACTTTC.

This clonotype has ten or more counts. The gene calls are TRBV7-3 and TRBJ1-2; perhaps TRBD1 as D (5 bases). Trimming cost V 7 bases and J 4 bases, with 22 bases left between them. The germline V gene has CDR1 SGHTA and CDR2 FQGTGA. The CDR3 has 16 amino acids. The CDR3 nucleotides are TGTGCCAGCACCCCCCGGGCTGGGGACTCCCCCTATGGCTACACCTTC. It encodes CASTPRAGDSPYGYTF.

The table lists this clonotype with many counts. The chain is built from TRBV7-3 and TRBJ1-1; D is undetermined. The germline V and J ends were trimmed by 5 bases and 7 bases, with 14 bases remaining between them. CDR3 length equals 13 residues. Germline CDR1 SGHTA, CDR2 FQGTGA. Written as DNA, the CDR3 is TGTGCCAGCAGCCCTTACACGGGGAGTGAAGCTTTCTTT. Translation gives CASSPYTGSEAFF.

Concerning this clonotype: A much larger clone is a single base away; this may be a read error. The chain couples TRBV30 to TRBJ1-1; 11 positions match TRBD1. Losses at the gene ends were 8 bases for V and 4 bases for J; bases not matched to a gene: 3. The CDR3 is 12 residues long. CDR1 and CDR2 from the germline V gene are GTSNPN and SVGIG (reference sequence). The CDR3 coding sequence is TGTGCCGGACAGGGGGCAATCACTGAAGCTTTCTTT. This codes for CAGQGAITEAFF.

As for this clonotype: This clone may be a read error of a much larger clone one base away. This chain joins TRBV12-3 or TRBV12-4 and TRBJ2-5, with 8 bases matching TRBD2. This CDR3 has 16 amino acids. V shed 6 bases, J shed 2 bases, and the junction held 11 bases outside the gene matches. CDR3 sequence (DNA): TGTGCCAGCAGGCCCGAACTAGCGGTAGGGCAAGAGACCCAGTACTTC. Translation: CASRPELAVGQETQYF.

This clonotype showed up many times. The rearrangement links TRBV4-1 to TRBJ2-1; 7 bases fit TRBD2. The CDR3 is 17 residues long. J lost 3 bases, V lost 0 bases, and 8 bases had no gene match. Germline CDR1 reads MGHRA; CDR2 reads YSYEKL. The CDR3 coding sequence is TGCGCCAGCAGCCAAGAATCTAGCGGCCTCGGCTACAATGAGCAGTTCTTC. Amino acid sequence: CASSQESSGLGYNEQFF.

The rearrangement links TRBV29-1 to TRBJ2-6, with a weak D call TRBD2 (5 bases). Germline V gene lookup returns CDR1 SQVTM and CDR2 ANQGSEA. This CDR3 has 13 amino acids. V was cut by 6 bases and J by 0 bases, with 6 bases left in between. The CDR3 DNA sequence: TGCAGCGTCCTAGCCTCTGGGGCCAACGTCCTGACTTTC. This translates into CSVLASGANVLTF.

This clonotype occurred many times. The V gene is TRBV7-9, the J gene TRBJ2-1; D is undetermined. Trimming stripped 0 bases from V and 10 bases from J, with 7 bases between. Germline CDR1 is SEHNR and CDR2 is FQNEAQ (reference sequence). The CDR3 is 12 residues long. CDR3 residues: CASSLALYEQFF. The CDR3 DNA follows: TGTGCCAGCAGCTTAGCACTATACGAGCAGTTCTTC. Filled out from reference TRBV7-9 and TRBJ2-1, the complete variable domain reads DTGVSQNPRHKITKRGQNVTFRCDPISEHNRLYWYRQTLGQGPEFLTYFQNEAQLEKSRLLSDRFSAERPKGSFSTLEIQRTEQGDSAMYLCASSLALYEQFFGPGTRLTVL.

In its sample, this clonotype was seen many times. The chain couples TRBV10-3 to TRBJ2-2, with 11 bases matching TRBD2. Germline V gives CDR1 ENHRY, CDR2 SYGVKD. The CDR3 has 19 residues. V was clipped by 0 bases and J by 0 bases; unmatched bases: 6. The CDR3 coding sequence is TGTGCCATCAGTGAGTCGCCTAGCGGGAGGCCAACGAACACCGGGGAGCTGTTTTTT. Translated, it gives CAISESPSGRPTNTGELFF.